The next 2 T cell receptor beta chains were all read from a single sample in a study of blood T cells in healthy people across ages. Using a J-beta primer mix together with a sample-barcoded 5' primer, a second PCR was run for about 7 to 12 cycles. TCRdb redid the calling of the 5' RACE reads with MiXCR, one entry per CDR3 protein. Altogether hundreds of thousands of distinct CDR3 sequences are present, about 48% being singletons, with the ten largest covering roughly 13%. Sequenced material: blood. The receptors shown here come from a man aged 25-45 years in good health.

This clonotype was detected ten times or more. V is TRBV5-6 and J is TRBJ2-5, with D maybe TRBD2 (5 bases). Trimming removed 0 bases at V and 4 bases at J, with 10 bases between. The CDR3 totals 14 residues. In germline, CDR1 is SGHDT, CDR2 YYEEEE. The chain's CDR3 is CASSLDWTPETQYF. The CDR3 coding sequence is TGTGCCAGCAGCTTGGACTGGACTCCAGAGACCCAGTACTTC.

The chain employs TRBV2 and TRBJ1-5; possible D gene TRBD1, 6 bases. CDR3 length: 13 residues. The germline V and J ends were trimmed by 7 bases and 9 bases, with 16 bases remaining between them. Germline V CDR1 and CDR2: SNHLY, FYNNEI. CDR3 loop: CASKTGLRPPQHF. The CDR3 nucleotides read TGTGCCAGCAAAACAGGGCTCCGGCCGCCCCAGCATTTT.